The rows below give T cell receptor beta chains drawn from one sample of a study of blood T cells in healthy people across ages. TCRdb processed the 5' RACE reads anew with MiXCR; each CDR3 protein has one entry. The sample includes about 800,000 distinct CDR3 sequences, just under 25% of them seen just once. These same data were also listed under a study on T cells of mothers and their children.

The sample comprised blood. Every receptor here comes from a boy between 5 and 17 years old in good health. The conserved cysteine and the conserved F or W are not part of the CDR3 here. Not all rows give a size; the values are once, few, many and, for expanded clones, a class.

J gene: TRBJ2-7; clone size: few; CDR3 length: 12; V gene: TRBV9; CDR3 protein: ASGRTGNSYEQY
J gene: TRBJ2-7; clone size: .; CDR3 length: 12; V gene: TRBV4-2; CDR3 protein: ASSQPESSPEQY
J gene: TRBJ2-6; clone size: .; CDR3 length: 14; V gene: TRBV5-1; CDR3 protein: ASSPRISSGANVLT
J gene: TRBJ2-5; clone size: few; CDR3 length: 12; V gene: TRBV20-1; CDR3 protein: SAYRRGAFETQY
J gene: TRBJ2-1; clone size: .; CDR3 length: 13; V gene: TRBV2; CDR3 protein: ASIGRASSYNEQF
J gene: .; clone size: .; CDR3 length: 10; V gene: TRBV29-1; CDR3 protein: SVVRKLYEQY
J gene: TRBJ1-4; clone size: .; CDR3 length: 13; V gene: TRBV28; CDR3 protein: ATRAVSATNEKLF
J gene: TRBJ2-7; clone size: once; CDR3 length: 12; V gene: TRBV5-5; CDR3 protein: ASRPRQGPYEQY
J gene: TRBJ2-7; clone size: few; CDR3 length: 15; V gene: TRBV14; CDR3 protein: ASSQRTGADPTYEQY
J gene: TRBJ1-2; clone size: few; CDR3 length: 15; V gene: TRBV12-3/TRBV12-4; CDR3 protein: ASSNGRTPGFESGYT
J gene: TRBJ2-5; clone size: few; CDR3 length: 13; V gene: TRBV4-3; CDR3 protein: ASSQDLAAQETQY
J gene: TRBJ2-5; clone size: .; CDR3 length: 16; V gene: TRBV7-9; CDR3 protein: ASSLTRTSGGAQETQY
J gene: TRBJ1-5; clone size: .; CDR3 length: 15; V gene: TRBV15; CDR3 protein: ATSRDSYREGNQPQH
J gene: TRBJ2-5; clone size: .; CDR3 length: 16; V gene: TRBV4-2; CDR3 protein: ASSQGPRASGYQETQY
J gene: TRBJ1-1; clone size: few; CDR3 length: 13; V gene: TRBV3-1; CDR3 protein: ASSQEATGPNEAF
J gene: .; clone size: few; CDR3 length: 12; V gene: TRBV9; CDR3 protein: ASSATDRPYEQY
J gene: TRBJ2-7; clone size: .; CDR3 length: 10; V gene: TRBV25-1; CDR3 protein: ASSEGYYEQY
J gene: TRBJ2-5; clone size: many; CDR3 length: 12; V gene: TRBV5-1; CDR3 protein: ASSWNREQETQY
J gene: TRBJ2-7; clone size: .; CDR3 length: 12; V gene: TRBV7-9; CDR3 protein: ASSPMRADYEQY
J gene: TRBJ2-5; clone size: few; CDR3 length: 12; V gene: TRBV20-1; CDR3 protein: SAPLDRGGETQY
J gene: TRBJ1-4; clone size: few; CDR3 length: 15; V gene: TRBV5-6; CDR3 protein: ASSLLPGGGPNEKLF
J gene: TRBJ1-1; clone size: .; CDR3 length: 12; V gene: TRBV20-1; CDR3 protein: SARGQGWNTEAF
J gene: TRBJ2-2; clone size: .; CDR3 length: 15; V gene: TRBV29-1; CDR3 protein: SVEDLPGRRGTGELF
J gene: TRBJ2-3; clone size: .; CDR3 length: 15; V gene: TRBV28; CDR3 protein: ASSPLNPIPSTDTQY
J gene: TRBJ1-5; clone size: few; CDR3 length: 11; V gene: TRBV19; CDR3 protein: ATGTGEWGPQH
J gene: TRBJ2-5; clone size: few; CDR3 length: 16; V gene: TRBV7-2; CDR3 protein: ASSLSSSGKPIRETQY